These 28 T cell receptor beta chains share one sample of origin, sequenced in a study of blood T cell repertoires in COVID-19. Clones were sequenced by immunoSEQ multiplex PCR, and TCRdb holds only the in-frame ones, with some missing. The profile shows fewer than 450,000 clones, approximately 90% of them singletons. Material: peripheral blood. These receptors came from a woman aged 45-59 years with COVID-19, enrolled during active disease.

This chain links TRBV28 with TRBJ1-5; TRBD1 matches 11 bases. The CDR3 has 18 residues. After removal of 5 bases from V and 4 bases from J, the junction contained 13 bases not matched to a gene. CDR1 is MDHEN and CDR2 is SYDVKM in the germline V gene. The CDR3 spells CASSPWTGTGGENQPQHF. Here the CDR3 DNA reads TGTGCCAGCAGTCCGTGGACCGGGACAGGGGGGGAAAATCAGCCCCAGCATTTT.

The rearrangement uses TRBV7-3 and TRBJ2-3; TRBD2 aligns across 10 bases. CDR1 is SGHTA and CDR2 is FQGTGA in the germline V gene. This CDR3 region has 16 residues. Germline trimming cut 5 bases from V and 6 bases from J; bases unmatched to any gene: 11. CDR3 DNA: TGTGCCAGCAGCCCTCTCCATGCTAGCGGGGGTGATACGCAGTATTTT. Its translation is CASSPLHASGGDTQYF.

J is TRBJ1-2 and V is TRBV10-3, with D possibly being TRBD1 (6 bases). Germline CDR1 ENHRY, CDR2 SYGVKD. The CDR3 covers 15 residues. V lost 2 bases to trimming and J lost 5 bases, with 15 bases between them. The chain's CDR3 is CAISEGPDSSYGYTF. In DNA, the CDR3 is TGTGCCATCAGTGAGGGACCGGACAGCTCATATGGCTACACCTTC.

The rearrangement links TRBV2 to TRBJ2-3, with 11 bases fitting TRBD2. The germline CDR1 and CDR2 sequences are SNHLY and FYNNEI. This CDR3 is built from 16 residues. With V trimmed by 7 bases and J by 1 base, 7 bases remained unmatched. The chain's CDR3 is CASTLAGGPGTDTQYF. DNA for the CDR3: TGTGCCAGCACCTTAGCGGGGGGGCCCGGCACAGATACGCAGTATTTT.

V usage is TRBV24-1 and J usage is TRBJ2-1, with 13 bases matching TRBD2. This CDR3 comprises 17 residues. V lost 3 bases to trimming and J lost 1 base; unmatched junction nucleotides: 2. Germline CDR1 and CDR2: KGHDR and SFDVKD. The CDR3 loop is CATSDGGLAGSYNEQFF. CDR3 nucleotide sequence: TGTGCCACCAGTGATGGGGGACTAGCGGGATCCTACAATGAGCAGTTCTTC.

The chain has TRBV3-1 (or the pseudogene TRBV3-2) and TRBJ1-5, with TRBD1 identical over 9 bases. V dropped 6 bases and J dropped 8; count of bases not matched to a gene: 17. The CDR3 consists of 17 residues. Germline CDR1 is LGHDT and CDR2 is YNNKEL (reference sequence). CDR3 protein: CASSLRGTQGAKEPQHF. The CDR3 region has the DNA TGTGCCAGCAGTCTAAGAGGCACACAGGGGGCGAAGGAGCCCCAGCATTTT.

This chain's CDR3 is CASSREPVDYTF. In nucleotides, the CDR3 is TGTGCCAGCAGCCGGGAGCCGGTAGACTACACCTTC. J is TRBJ1-2 and V is TRBV12-3 or TRBV12-4; D unresolved. The CDR3 is 12 amino acids. With 6 bases removed from V and 10 bases from J, the gap between germline ends came to 15 bases.

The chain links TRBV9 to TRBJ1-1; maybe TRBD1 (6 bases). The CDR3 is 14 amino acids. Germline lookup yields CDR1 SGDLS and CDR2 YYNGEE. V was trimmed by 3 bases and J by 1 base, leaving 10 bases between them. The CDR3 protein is CASSGGTKNTEAFF. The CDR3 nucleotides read TGTGCCAGCAGCGGGGGGACAAAGAACACTGAAGCTTTCTTT.

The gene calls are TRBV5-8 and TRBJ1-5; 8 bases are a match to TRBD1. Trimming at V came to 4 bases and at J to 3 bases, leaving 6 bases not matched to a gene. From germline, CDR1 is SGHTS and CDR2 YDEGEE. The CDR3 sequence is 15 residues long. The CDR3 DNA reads TGTGCCAGCAGCCGACGGACAGGGTCCAATCAGCCCCAGCATTTT. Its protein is CASSRRTGSNQPQHF.

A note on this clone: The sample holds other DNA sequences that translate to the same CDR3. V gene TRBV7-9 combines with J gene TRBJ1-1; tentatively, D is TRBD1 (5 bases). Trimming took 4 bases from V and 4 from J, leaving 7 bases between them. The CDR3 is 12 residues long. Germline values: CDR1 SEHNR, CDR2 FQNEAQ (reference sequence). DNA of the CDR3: TGTGCCAGCAGCTCCGGGGGCACTGAAGCTTTCTTT. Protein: CASSSGGTEAFF. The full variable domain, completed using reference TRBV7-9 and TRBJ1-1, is DTGVSQNPRHKITKRGQNVTFRCDPISEHNRLYWYRQTLGQGPEFLTYFQNEAQLEKSRLLSDRFSAERPKGSFSTLEIQRTEQGDSAMYLCASSSGGTEAFFGQGTRLTVV.

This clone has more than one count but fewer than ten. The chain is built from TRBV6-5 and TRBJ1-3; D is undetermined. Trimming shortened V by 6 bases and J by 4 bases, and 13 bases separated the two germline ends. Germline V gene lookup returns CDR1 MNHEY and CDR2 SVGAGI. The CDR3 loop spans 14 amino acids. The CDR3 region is CASRTQDSGNTIYF. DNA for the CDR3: TGTGCCAGCAGGACCCAGGATTCCGGAAACACCATATATTTT.

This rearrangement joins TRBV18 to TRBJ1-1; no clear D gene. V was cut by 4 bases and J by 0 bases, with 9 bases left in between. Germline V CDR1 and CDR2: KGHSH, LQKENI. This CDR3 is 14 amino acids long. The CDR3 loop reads CASSLLGLNTEAFF. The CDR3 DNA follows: TGTGCCAGCTCACTCCTAGGATTGAACACTGAAGCTTTCTTT.

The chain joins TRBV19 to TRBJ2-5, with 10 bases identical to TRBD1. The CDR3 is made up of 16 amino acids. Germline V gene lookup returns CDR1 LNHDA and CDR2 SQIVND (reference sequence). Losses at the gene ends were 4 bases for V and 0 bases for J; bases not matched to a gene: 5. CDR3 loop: CASSTLDRGYQETQYF. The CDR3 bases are TGTGCCAGTAGTACCCTGGACAGGGGGTACCAAGAGACCCAGTACTTC.

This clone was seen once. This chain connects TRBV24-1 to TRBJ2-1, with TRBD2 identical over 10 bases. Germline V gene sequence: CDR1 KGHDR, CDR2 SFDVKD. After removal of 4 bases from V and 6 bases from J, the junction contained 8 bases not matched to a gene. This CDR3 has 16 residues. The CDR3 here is CATSDPQRGGINEQFF. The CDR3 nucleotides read TGTGCCACCAGTGACCCTCAGCGGGGGGGCATCAATGAGCAGTTCTTC.

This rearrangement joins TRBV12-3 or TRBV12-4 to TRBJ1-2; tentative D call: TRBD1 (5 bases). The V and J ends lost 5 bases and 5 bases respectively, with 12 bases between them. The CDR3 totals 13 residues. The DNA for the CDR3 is TGTGCCAGCAGTAATGGACATTGGTATGGCTACACCTTC. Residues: CASSNGHWYGYTF.

The CDR3 DNA follows: TGTGCCAGTAGTATAAGAGGGATCCTCAATCAGCCCCAGCATTTT. Residues: CASSIRGILNQPQHF. The rearrangement joins TRBV19 to TRBJ1-5, with D uncertain. This CDR3 is built from 15 residues. CDR1 LNHDA and CDR2 SQIVND come from the germline V gene (reference sequence). Trimming took 2 bases from V and 3 from J, leaving 11 bases between them.

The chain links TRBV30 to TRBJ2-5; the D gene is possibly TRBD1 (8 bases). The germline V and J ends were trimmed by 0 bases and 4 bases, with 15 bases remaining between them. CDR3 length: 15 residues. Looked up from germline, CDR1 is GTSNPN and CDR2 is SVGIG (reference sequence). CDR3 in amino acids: CAWSVQGGLAETQYF. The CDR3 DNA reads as TGTGCCTGGAGTGTACAGGGGGGGCTCGCAGAGACCCAGTACTTC.

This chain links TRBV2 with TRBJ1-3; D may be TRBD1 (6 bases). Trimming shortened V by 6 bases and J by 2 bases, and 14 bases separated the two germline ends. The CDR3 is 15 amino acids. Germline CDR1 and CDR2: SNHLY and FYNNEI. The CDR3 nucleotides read TGTGCCAGCAGCCTCGGACAGCAGACTGGAAACACCATATATTTT. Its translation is CASSLGQQTGNTIYF.

The DNA of the CDR3 is TGTGCCAGCAGCCCCACGGGTCGAGAGGGCTACACCTTC. It codes for CASSPTGREGYTF. The chain couples TRBV7-3 to TRBJ1-2, with no clear D. The CDR3 is 13 amino acids. V dropped 5 bases and J dropped 8 bases, with 15 bases sitting between them. Per germline, CDR1 SGHTA and CDR2 FQGTGA.

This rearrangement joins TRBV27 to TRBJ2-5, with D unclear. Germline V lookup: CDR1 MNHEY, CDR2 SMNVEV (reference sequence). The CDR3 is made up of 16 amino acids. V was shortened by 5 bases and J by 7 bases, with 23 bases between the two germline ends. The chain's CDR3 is CASSTSIPPQVRTQYF. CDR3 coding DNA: TGTGCCAGCAGTACAAGTATCCCGCCTCAAGTCCGGACCCAGTACTTC.

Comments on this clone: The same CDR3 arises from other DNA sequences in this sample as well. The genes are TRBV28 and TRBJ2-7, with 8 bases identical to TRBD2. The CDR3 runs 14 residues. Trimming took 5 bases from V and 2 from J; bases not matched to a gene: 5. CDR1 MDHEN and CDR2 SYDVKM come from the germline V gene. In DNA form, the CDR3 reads TGTGCCAGCAGTCCCCCGGGACTAGCCTACGAGCAGTACTTC. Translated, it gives CASSPPGLAYEQYF.

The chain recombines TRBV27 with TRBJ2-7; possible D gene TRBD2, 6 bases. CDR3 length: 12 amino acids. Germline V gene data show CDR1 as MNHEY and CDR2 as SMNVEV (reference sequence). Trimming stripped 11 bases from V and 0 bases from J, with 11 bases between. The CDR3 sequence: CAAGGYSYEQYF. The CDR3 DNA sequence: TGTGCCGCTGGGGGGTACTCCTACGAGCAGTACTTC.

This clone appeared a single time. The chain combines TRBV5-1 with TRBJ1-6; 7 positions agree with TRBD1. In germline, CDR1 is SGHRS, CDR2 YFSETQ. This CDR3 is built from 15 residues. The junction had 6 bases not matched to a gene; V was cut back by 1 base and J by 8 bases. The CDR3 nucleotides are TGCGCCAGCAGCTTGAGTAACAGGGGAGATTCACCCCTCCACTTT. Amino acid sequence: CASSLSNRGDSPLHF.

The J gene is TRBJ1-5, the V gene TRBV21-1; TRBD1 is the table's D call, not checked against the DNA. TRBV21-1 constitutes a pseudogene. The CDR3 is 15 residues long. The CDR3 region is CASSLTGLSNQPQHF. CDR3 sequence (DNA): TGTGCCAGCAGCCTTACAGGGTTGAGCAATCAGCCCCAGCATTTT.

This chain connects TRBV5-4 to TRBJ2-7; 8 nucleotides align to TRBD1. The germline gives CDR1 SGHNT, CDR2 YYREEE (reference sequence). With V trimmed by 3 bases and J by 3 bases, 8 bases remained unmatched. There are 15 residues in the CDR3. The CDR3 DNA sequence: TGTGCCAGCAGCTCCGAGCCGGGACAGGTCTACGAGCAGTACTTC. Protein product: CASSSEPGQVYEQYF.

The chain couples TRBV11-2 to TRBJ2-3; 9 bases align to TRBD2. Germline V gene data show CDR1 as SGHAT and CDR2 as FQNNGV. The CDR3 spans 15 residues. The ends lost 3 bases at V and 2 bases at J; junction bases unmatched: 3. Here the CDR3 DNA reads TGTGCCAGCAGCTTTGCGGGGGGGGACACAGATACGCAGTATTTT. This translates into CASSFAGGDTDTQYF.

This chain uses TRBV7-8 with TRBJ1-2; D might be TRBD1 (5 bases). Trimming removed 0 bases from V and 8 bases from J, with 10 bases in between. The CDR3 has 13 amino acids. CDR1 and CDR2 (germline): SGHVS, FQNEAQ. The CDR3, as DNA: TGTGCCAGCAGCTTAGCGACAGAAGGAGGCTACACCTTC. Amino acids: CASSLATEGGYTF.

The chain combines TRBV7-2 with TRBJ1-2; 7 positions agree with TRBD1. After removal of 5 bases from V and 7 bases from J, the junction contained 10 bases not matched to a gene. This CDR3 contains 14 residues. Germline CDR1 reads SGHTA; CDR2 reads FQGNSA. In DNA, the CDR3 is TGTGCCAGCAGCCGCCTTACAGGGGTTGGTGGCTACACCTTC. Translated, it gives CASSRLTGVGGYTF.